The T cell receptor (beta chain) under discussion was sequenced for a study of blood T cell repertoires in COVID-19. Looking at the study overall: T cells, B-cell-depleted T cells, or PBMCs provided the cDNA or gDNA that served as material.

Participants reported their clinical history, and cohort assignment relied on those reports. TCRdb's table, derived via immunoSEQ multiplex PCR, lists solely in-frame clones and lacks some. The sample lists over 130,000 clones; almost 80% were seen once. This clonotype was obtained from a woman between 45 and 65 years old who had recovered from COVID-19. Sequencing was performed on PBMCs or T cells enriched from blood (not recorded which).

The CDR3 loop is CATREINGGHNEQFF. CDR3 DNA: TGTGCCACCAGAGAGATTAACGGGGGTCACAATGAGCAGTTCTTC. The chain recombines TRBV15 with TRBJ2-1; TRBD2 might be the D (6 bases). CDR1 and CDR2 (germline): LNHNV, YYDKDF (reference sequence). V shed 6 bases and J shed 5 bases, with 17 bases lying between them. The CDR3 is made up of 15 amino acids.